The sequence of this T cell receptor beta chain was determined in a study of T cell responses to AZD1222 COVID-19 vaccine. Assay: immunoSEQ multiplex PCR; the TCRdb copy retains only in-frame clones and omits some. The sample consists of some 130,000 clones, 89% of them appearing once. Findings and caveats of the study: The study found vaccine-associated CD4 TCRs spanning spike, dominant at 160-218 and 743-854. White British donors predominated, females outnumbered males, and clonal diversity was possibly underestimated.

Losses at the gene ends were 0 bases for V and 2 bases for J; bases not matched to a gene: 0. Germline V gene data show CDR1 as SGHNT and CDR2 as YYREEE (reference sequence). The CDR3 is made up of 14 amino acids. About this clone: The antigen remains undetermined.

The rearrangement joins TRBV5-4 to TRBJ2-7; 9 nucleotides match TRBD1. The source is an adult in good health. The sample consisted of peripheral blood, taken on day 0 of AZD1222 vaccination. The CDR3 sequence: CASSLGQGAYEQYF. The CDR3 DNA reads TGTGCCAGCAGCTTGGGACAGGGGGCCTACGAGCAGTACTTC.